Described below is a single TCR beta chain sequence and its context. This may arise from a read error, as a much more abundant clone is one base away. This sample stems from a study of identical twins' blood T cells. A single record per CDR3 protein comes from TCRdb applying MiXCR to the 5' RACE reads. Here the sample spans around 380,000 distinct CDR3 sequences, 25% to 35% being singletons. The CDR3 consists of 11 residues. Germline assignment: CDR1 MNHEY and CDR2 SVGAGI. The rearrangement uses TRBV6-5 and TRBJ1-2; D is unresolved. The sequence was collected from a woman aged 18-49 years in good health. Material for sequencing was PBMCs. The CDR3 nucleotides read TGTGCCAGCGGGGAGGGTTATGGCTACATCTTC. This codes for CASGEGYGYIF.